This TCR beta chain was recorded in a study of blood T cell repertoires in COVID-19. The table came from immunoSEQ multiplex PCR; TCRdb's copy has only in-frame clones and leaves some out. The table includes roughly 150,000 clones, under 90% detected once. Trimming pared 6 bases from V and 3 bases from J, leaving 18 bases between. There are 15 residues in the CDR3. Germline V gives CDR1 SGHAT, CDR2 FQDESV (reference sequence). This receptor was obtained from a woman aged 60-75 years who had recovered from COVID-19. The sequencing sample was made of PBMCs or T cells enriched from blood (not recorded which). V usage is TRBV11-1 and J usage is TRBJ2-7, with TRBD1 as a possible D gene (5 bases). CDR3 bases: TGTGCCAGCAGTTTTGACAGCAAGAATTACTACGAGCAGTACTTC. Translated: CASSFDSKNYYEQYF.